The entry below describes one T cell receptor (beta chain). Its antigen is currently unknown. This record comes from a study of response to subunit inactivated influenza vaccine. Findings and caveats of the study: Authors proposed each seasonal influenza vaccination draws in few new T cells.

TCRdb ran MiXCR on the RT-PCR reads and lists one entry per CDR3 protein. The data show about 540,000 distinct CDR3 sequences, approximately 22% seen once. The length of the CDR3 is 15 residues. Germline CDR1 MNHEY, CDR2 SVGEGT. Trimming left V 5 bases short and J 2 bases short, with 16 bases between. These data were likewise used in another study, on T cells expressing NK-cell markers. That paper notes: The TCR beta cDNA came from 5'RACE template switching with UMIs. Within the sequenced cohort of eight donors, seven exhibited HCMV seropositivity and one was seronegative. The dominant NKG2C+ clonotypes represented roughly 1.0-7.5% of CD8+ T cells in more than five donors. Whether expanded NKG2C+ T cell clones recognized HCMV stayed uncertain.

The sample was CD4+ T cells sorted from PBMCs, taken approximately 13 days after vaccination. This sequence originates from a man aged 50 to 60 who received an inactivated influenza vaccine. The chain uses TRBV6-2 or TRBV6-3 and TRBJ2-7; D tentatively reads TRBD1 or TRBD2 (5 bases each). The CDR3 DNA reads as TGTGCCAGCAGTACCAGAGGGGCGGCGCCCTACGAGCAGTACTTC. This translates into CASSTRGAAPYEQYF.